The 32 T cell receptor beta chains presented below share a single source sample, sequenced in a study of blood T cell repertoires in COVID-19. Profiling relied on immunoSEQ multiplex PCR, and the TCRdb table lists in-frame clones only, not all of them. The table shows fewer than 75,000 clones, with more than 75% occurring only once. Source material: peripheral blood. The receptors stem from a human donor in a cohort sampled during active COVID-19.

V is TRBV6-6 and J is TRBJ2-3; D perhaps matches TRBD2 (5 bases). The length of the CDR3 is 15 residues. Germline CDR1 MNHNY, CDR2 SVGAGI (reference sequence). The ends were cut back, 4 bases at V and 3 bases at J, with 14 bases in the middle. The DNA of the CDR3 is TGTGCCAGCAGTTCCCCCGGGATGGGGACAGATACGCAGTATTTT. Amino acids: CASSSPGMGTDTQYF.

The chain uses TRBV3-1 (or the pseudogene TRBV3-2) and TRBJ1-6; TRBD1 matches at 10 bases. Trimming at V came to 4 bases and at J to 10 bases, leaving 10 bases not matched to a gene. Germline values: CDR1 LGHDT, CDR2 YNNKEL (reference sequence). The CDR3 loop spans 16 amino acids. CDR3 nucleotide sequence: TGTGCCAGCAGCCGACGACAGACAGGGGGCAGGTCACCCCTCCACTTT. Translated: CASSRRQTGGRSPLHF.

CDR3 nucleotide sequence: TGTGCCAGCAGCTTAATTCATCGGGAGCTGTACAATGAGCAGTTCTTC. This sequence encodes CASSLIHRELYNEQFF. The V call is TRBV7-3, the J call TRBJ2-1; possibly TRBD2 for D (6 bases). V dropped 1 base and J dropped 4 bases, with 14 bases sitting between them. CDR3 length equals 16 residues. The germline V gene encodes CDR1 SGHTA and CDR2 FQGTGA.

This clone was counted only a few times. J is TRBJ2-5 and V is TRBV28; a possible D gene is TRBD1 (6 bases). The ends were cut back, 3 bases at V and 1 base at J, with 18 bases in the middle. Germline V gene sequence: CDR1 MDHEN, CDR2 SYDVKM. The CDR3 is made up of 17 amino acids. CDR3 protein: CASSFGTGSLGQETQYF. In DNA, the CDR3 is TGTGCCAGCAGTTTTGGAACAGGGAGTCTGGGCCAAGAGACCCAGTACTTC.

The J gene is TRBJ1-2, the V gene TRBV19; D uncertain. CDR1 is LNHDA, CDR2 SQIVND, per germline (reference sequence). Trimming shortened V by 9 bases and J by 2 bases, and 16 bases separated the two germline ends. The CDR3 length is 14 residues. The CDR3 region is CARNRRPTNYGYTF. The CDR3 DNA reads TGTGCCAGAAACAGACGGCCGACGAACTATGGCTACACCTTC.

The chain's CDR3 is CASSSPYEGELKSSYGYTF. For the CDR3, the DNA is TGTGCCAGCAGTTCCCCTTATGAGGGTGAGTTGAAGAGTAGCTATGGCTACACCTTC. This chain joins TRBV28 and TRBJ1-2; D remains unclear. The CDR3 consists of 19 residues. CDR1 MDHEN and CDR2 SYDVKM come from the germline V gene. Trimming took off 4 bases at V and 4 bases at J, with 28 bases between the two ends.

This clone was detected once. This chain joins TRBV5-1 and TRBJ1-1; D is undetermined. This CDR3 is built from 14 residues. Germline V gene lookup returns CDR1 SGHRS and CDR2 YFSETQ. V was cut by 1 base and J by 0 bases, with 7 bases left in between. DNA of the CDR3: TGCGCCAGCAGCTTGAAAGAGCTGAACACTGAAGCTTTCTTT. Translation: CASSLKELNTEAFF.

The gene calls are TRBV7-6 and TRBJ2-5; 10 nucleotides match TRBD2. After removal of 1 base from V and 4 bases from J, the junction contained 9 bases not matched to a gene. CDR1 and CDR2 from the germline V gene are SGHVS and FNYEAQ. The CDR3 covers 17 residues. The CDR3 bases are TGTGCCAGCAGCTTAGGTCGAACTAGCGGGAATAGAGAGACCCAGTACTTC. Translating gives CASSLGRTSGNRETQYF.

This chain links TRBV7-2 with TRBJ2-2, with 9 bases aligning to TRBD1. The CDR3 runs 16 residues. CDR1 and CDR2 (germline): SGHTA, FQGNSA. V lost 5 bases to trimming and J lost 0 bases; unmatched junction nucleotides: 4. Here the CDR3 reads CASSRDRASNTGELFF. The DNA of the CDR3 is TGTGCCAGCAGCCGGGACAGGGCATCGAACACCGGGGAGCTGTTTTTT.

V is TRBV18 and J is TRBJ2-1; perhaps TRBD2 as D (5 bases). With 5 bases removed from V and 5 bases from J, the gap between germline ends came to 10 bases. CDR1 is KGHSH and CDR2 is LQKENI in the germline V gene. The CDR3 has 13 residues. This CDR3 reads CASSASPHNEQFF. The CDR3 DNA reads TGTGCCAGCTCAGCTAGCCCCCACAATGAGCAGTTCTTC. The variable domain in full, completed from reference TRBV18 and TRBJ2-1, reads NAGVMQNPRHLVRRRGQEARLRCSPMKGHSHVYWYRQLPEEGLKFMVYLQKENIIDESGMPKERFSAEFPKEGPSILRIQQVVRGDSAAYFCASSASPHNEQFFGPGTRLTVL.

The rearrangement joins TRBV28 to TRBJ2-1; TRBD2 agrees at 13 bases. V lost 5 bases, J lost 6 bases, and 10 bases stayed unmatched. Germline CDR1 MDHEN, CDR2 SYDVKM. CDR3 length: 17 residues. The CDR3 sequence is CASSPIPGLAGFNEQFF. The CDR3 region has the DNA TGTGCCAGCAGTCCTATCCCGGGACTAGCGGGGTTCAATGAGCAGTTCTTC.

The chain employs TRBV7-9 and TRBJ2-3, with 9 bases lining up with TRBD1. V dropped 5 bases and J dropped 2; count of bases not matched to a gene: 14. The CDR3 covers 18 residues. Germline lookup yields CDR1 SEHNR and CDR2 FQNEAQ (reference sequence). The CDR3 here is CASSPTGGAGAHTDTQYF. The CDR3 coding sequence is TGTGCCAGCAGCCCAACAGGGGGCGCAGGGGCACACACAGATACGCAGTATTTT.

The chain couples TRBV7-8 to TRBJ1-1, with 7 nucleotides matching TRBD1. Trimming at V came to 5 bases and at J to 1 base, leaving 7 bases not matched to a gene. Per germline, CDR1 SGHVS and CDR2 FQNEAQ. CDR3 size: 15 residues. CDR3 in DNA: TGTGCCAGCAGCGTCCGGGACAGAGCGAACACTGAAGCTTTCTTT. As protein: CASSVRDRANTEAFF.

The CDR3 sequence: CASSDTSGADTQYF. The CDR3 DNA follows: TGTGCCAGCAGCGACACTAGCGGAGCAGATACGCAGTATTTT. The chain joins TRBV6-5 to TRBJ2-3; TRBD2 matches at 8 bases. J lost 4 bases, V lost 6 bases, and 6 bases had no gene match. CDR1 MNHEY and CDR2 SVGAGI come from the germline V gene. CDR3 size: 14 residues.

This chain joins TRBV5-1 and TRBJ1-3; 7 nucleotides match TRBD1. Trimming took 4 bases from V and 0 from J; bases not matched to a gene: 7. Germline CDR1 SGHRS, CDR2 YFSETQ. CDR3 length: 16 amino acids. The CDR3 reads CASSRDSSFSGNTIYF. The CDR3, as DNA: TGCGCCAGCAGCCGGGACAGCAGCTTCTCTGGAAACACCATATATTTT.

This chain links TRBV15 with TRBJ2-1; 11 positions match TRBD2. J lost 10 bases, V lost 0 bases, and 11 bases had no gene match. CDR3 length equals 17 residues. Germline V lookup: CDR1 LNHNV, CDR2 YYDKDF (reference sequence). CDR3 region: CATSRDSSLAGGHEQFF. For the CDR3, the DNA is TGTGCCACCAGCAGAGATTCCTCCCTAGCGGGAGGTCACGAGCAGTTCTTC.

V is TRBV5-8 and J is TRBJ1-5; 9 bases fit TRBD1. Losses at the gene ends were 6 bases for V and 3 bases for J; bases not matched to a gene: 7. This CDR3 is 15 amino acids long. CDR1 is SGHTS and CDR2 is YDEGEE in the germline V gene. The CDR3 bases are TGTGCCAGCACACCAGGGACAGGGAACAATCAGCCCCAGCATTTT. Protein: CASTPGTGNNQPQHF.

The chain joins TRBV7-2 to TRBJ2-3; 11 bases fit TRBD1. V lost 5 bases, J lost 4 bases, and 5 bases stayed unmatched. The CDR3 consists of 15 residues. Looked up from germline, CDR1 is SGHTA and CDR2 is FQGNSA. The DNA for the CDR3 is TGTGCCAGCAGCGTGAGGACAGGGGGCGCAGATACGCAGTATTTT. Protein sequence: CASSVRTGGADTQYF.

CDR3 in amino acids: CASSVAQRTSTDTQYF. For the CDR3, the DNA is TGTGCCAGCAGCGTAGCTCAGCGGACGAGCACAGATACGCAGTATTTT. The chain uses TRBV9 and TRBJ2-3, with D maybe TRBD2 (5 bases). The CDR3 loop spans 16 amino acids. V was cut by 0 bases and J by 0 bases, with 11 bases left in between. The germline gives CDR1 SGDLS, CDR2 YYNGEE.

The chain combines TRBV7-9 with TRBJ2-5, with 13 nucleotides matching TRBD2. The CDR3 has 15 residues. Germline loops: CDR1 SEHNR, CDR2 FQNEAQ (reference sequence). Trimming removed 3 bases from V and 4 bases from J; junction bases left unmatched: 2. The CDR3 nucleotides read TGTGCCAGCAGCTTGGGACTAGCGGGAAGAGAGACCCAGTACTTC. Its protein product is CASSLGLAGRETQYF. Looking up the rest from reference TRBV7-9 and TRBJ2-5 gives the full variable domain: DTGVSQNPRHKITKRGQNVTFRCDPISEHNRLYWYRQTLGQGPEFLTYFQNEAQLEKSRLLSDRFSAERPKGSFSTLEIQRTEQGDSAMYLCASSLGLAGRETQYFGPGTRLLVL.

J is TRBJ2-1 and V is TRBV7-2; TRBD2 aligns across 9 bases. CDR3 length: 15 residues. Germline CDR1 reads SGHTA; CDR2 reads FQGNSA. V lost 4 bases to trimming and J lost 2 bases; unmatched junction nucleotides: 3. The CDR3 DNA reads as TGTGCCAGCAGCTCGACTAGCGGTACCTACAATGAGCAGTTCTTC. This translates into CASSSTSGTYNEQFF.

This rearrangement joins TRBV6-6 to TRBJ1-4, with D possibly being TRBD1 (5 bases). Deletions cut 2 bases from V and 8 bases from J, with 12 bases between. This CDR3 spans 14 amino acids. Germline CDR1 and CDR2: MNHNY and SVGAGI (reference sequence). The CDR3: CASSYQQGKEKLFF. For the CDR3, the DNA is TGTGCCAGCAGTTACCAGCAGGGCAAGGAAAAACTGTTTTTT.

The chain uses TRBV5-1 and TRBJ2-1; D perhaps matches TRBD1 (6 bases). V lost 0 bases and J 5 bases, leaving 12 bases between the germline ends. The CDR3 is 15 residues long. CDR1 is SGHRS and CDR2 is YFSETQ in the germline V gene. CDR3 in amino acids: CASSLEARQDNEQFF. The CDR3 bases are TGCGCCAGCAGCTTGGAGGCTAGACAGGACAATGAGCAGTTCTTC.

The table lists this clone with a count of one. The chain links TRBV7-9 to TRBJ2-1; D may be TRBD2 (6 bases). Germline loops: CDR1 SEHNR, CDR2 FQNEAQ (reference sequence). Trimming stripped 6 bases from V and 1 base from J, with 13 bases between. The CDR3 runs 15 residues. Here the CDR3 DNA reads TGTGCCAGCAGTGGGGGGAGGAGTTCCTACAATGAGCAGTTCTTC. Protein product: CASSGGRSSYNEQFF.

This clone appeared once. V usage is TRBV7-2 and J usage is TRBJ2-1; 9 bases are a match to TRBD1. After removal of 6 bases from V and 7 bases from J, the junction contained 10 bases not matched to a gene. The V gene's germline CDR1 is SGHTA and CDR2 FQGNSA. CDR3 length equals 15 residues. The CDR3 reads CASSRGQGSKNEQFF. Written as DNA, the CDR3 is TGTGCCAGCAGTCGAGGACAGGGGAGTAAAAATGAGCAGTTCTTC.

This clone was detected once. The gene calls are TRBV28 and TRBJ1-2; D possibly corresponds to TRBD1 (6 bases). There are 14 residues in the CDR3. Germline values: CDR1 MDHEN, CDR2 SYDVKM. With 2 bases removed from V and 1 base from J, the gap between germline ends came to 8 bases. The CDR3 sequence: CASSLRQVNYGYTF. As DNA, the CDR3 is TGTGCCAGCAGTTTACGACAGGTTAACTATGGCTACACCTTC.

J is TRBJ1-1 and V is TRBV19; possibly TRBD1 for D (5 bases). This CDR3 is 15 amino acids long. V was cut by 0 bases and J by 7 bases, with 15 bases left in between. Germline values: CDR1 LNHDA, CDR2 SQIVND (reference sequence). CDR3 amino acids: CASSIDFGDSREAFF. Written as DNA, the CDR3 is TGTGCCAGTAGTATAGATTTTGGCGACAGCCGTGAAGCTTTCTTT.

This chain connects TRBV2 to TRBJ2-5, with 13 bases aligning to TRBD2. The junction had 11 bases not matched to a gene; V was cut back by 6 bases and J by 4 bases. The CDR3 has 17 residues. Germline CDR1 reads SNHLY; CDR2 reads FYNNEI. This CDR3 is CASSKGLAGAGTETQYF. As DNA, the CDR3 is TGTGCCAGCAGCAAAGGACTAGCGGGAGCGGGAACAGAGACCCAGTACTTC.

The chain uses TRBV29-1 and TRBJ2-2; 8 bases line up with TRBD2. J gave up 0 bases and V 7 bases, and 7 bases lay outside the gene matches. Germline V gene lookup returns CDR1 SQVTM and CDR2 ANQGSEA. The length of the CDR3 is 15 residues. For the CDR3, the DNA is TGCAGCGGCATGAGGGGACTAGCGAACACCGGGGAGCTGTTTTTT. Its protein is CSGMRGLANTGELFF.

The chain joins TRBV5-4 to TRBJ1-6, with 8 bases aligning to TRBD1. V shed 3 bases and J 9 bases; nucleotides not matched to a gene: 8. In germline, CDR1 is SGHNT, CDR2 YYREEE (reference sequence). This CDR3 is built from 15 residues. For the CDR3, the DNA is TGTGCCAGCAGCTCGCAGACAGGGGAGCGTTCACCCCTCCACTTT. This translates into CASSSQTGERSPLHF.

V usage is TRBV2 and J usage is TRBJ2-1; 7 bases map to TRBD1. Germline CDR1 SNHLY, CDR2 FYNNEI. This CDR3 has 15 residues. With 5 bases clipped from V and 1 base from J, the junction kept 5 bases outside the gene matches. For the CDR3, the DNA is TGTGCCAGCAGTTTACAGGGGTCGTCCTACAATGAGCAGTTCTTC. It translates to CASSLQGSSYNEQFF.

This chain connects TRBV5-1 to TRBJ2-7; 9 bases are a match to TRBD1. With V trimmed by 3 bases and J by 7 bases, 5 bases remained unmatched. The germline gives CDR1 SGHRS, CDR2 YFSETQ. This CDR3 has 13 residues. The CDR3 spells CASSSGQGTEQYF. CDR3 bases: TGCGCCAGCAGCTCTGGACAGGGGACGGAGCAGTACTTC.